The present T cell receptor (beta chain) was sequenced within a study of blood T cell repertoires in COVID-19. Trimming cost V 2 bases and J 4 bases; bases outside gene matches: 6. Per germline, CDR1 SGDLS and CDR2 YYNGEE. The CDR3 is 17 amino acids. Authors' analysis steps: Quantification of nucleated cells was approximated via reference gene primer amplification. Only in-frame clones appear in the TCRdb table, and some are missing; sequencing was by immunoSEQ multiplex PCR. That table gives V, J and clone size, and the DNA gave D and trimming. The table includes about 150,000 clones, 75% to 90% detected once.

The chain uses TRBV9 and TRBJ2-2; 12 nucleotides agree with TRBD2. The specimen was peripheral blood. The TCR was taken from a woman aged 55 to 70 with active or convalescent COVID-19. The DNA of the CDR3 is TGTGCCAGCAGCGTTTCTAGCGGGGGGGCCCGCACCGGGGAGCTGTTTTTT. It encodes CASSVSSGGARTGELFF. Complete variable domain (other parts from reference TRBV9 and TRBJ2-2): DSGVTQTPKHLITATGQRVTLRCSPRSGDLSVYWYQQSLDQGLQFLIQYYNGEERAKGNILERFSAQQFPDLHSELNLSSLELGDSALYFCASSVSSGGARTGELFFGEGSRLTVL.